The 10 T cell receptor beta chains reported below all come from one sample, sequenced in a study of Graves' ophthalmopathy and Graves' hyperthyroidism. As the template, RNA transcripts were used to amplify TCR beta CDR3 regions. HTBI primers were employed in first-round RT-PCR, then a second-round multiplex PCR followed. TCRdb analysed the multiplex PCR reads with MiXCR anew, one entry per CDR3 protein. The profile covers over a million distinct CDR3 sequences, with about 35% appearing a single time and 11% taken by the ten largest. Sequenced sample: peripheral blood or thyroid tissue (not recorded which). The receptors shown here come from an adult man with Graves' hyperthyroidism.

Many counts were recorded for this clonotype. The V gene is TRBV7-6, the J gene TRBJ2-2; 8 nucleotides line up with TRBD1. The CDR3 spans 18 residues. CDR1 and CDR2 from the germline V gene are SGHVS and FNYEAQ. V dropped 0 bases and J dropped 3; count of bases not matched to a gene: 9. CDR3: CASSLADRVDWDTGELFF. The CDR3 DNA follows: TGTGCCAGCAGCTTAGCGGACAGGGTCGATTGGGACACCGGGGAGCTGTTTTTT. Together with reference TRBV7-6 and TRBJ2-2, the CDR3 gives the full variable domain: GAGVSQSPRYKVTKRGQDVALRCDPISGHVSLYWYRQALGQGPEFLTYFNYEAQQDKSGLPNDRFSAERPEGSISTLTIQRTEQRDSAMYRCASSLADRVDWDTGELFFGEGSRLTVL.

This clonotype was found many times. V gene TRBV11-2 combines with J gene TRBJ1-6; D unresolved. The CDR3 has 13 residues. Germline V gene data show CDR1 as SGHAT and CDR2 as FQNNGV. V lost 5 bases and J lost 8, with 10 bases in between. The CDR3 bases are TGTGCCAGCAGCCTATCTGGGGATTCACCCCTCCACTTT. Its protein product is CASSLSGDSPLHF.

V and J are TRBV19 and TRBJ1-1; the D is unclear. The CDR3 has 13 amino acids. Per germline, CDR1 LNHDA and CDR2 SQIVND (reference sequence). V was clipped by 5 bases and J by 5 bases, with 12 bases between them. The CDR3 region is CASSRTRVTEAFF. DNA of the CDR3: TGTGCCAGTAGTCGGACTCGGGTAACTGAAGCTTTCTTT.

At least ten counts were recorded for this clonotype. V usage is TRBV7-9 and J usage is TRBJ2-6, with a tentative D call TRBD1 (5 bases). The CDR3 extends over 16 amino acids. The germline V gene encodes CDR1 SEHNR and CDR2 FQNEAQ (reference sequence). V gave up 5 bases and J gave up 2 bases, with 13 bases separating them. This CDR3 is CASSRTGIPGANVLTF. CDR3 DNA: TGTGCCAGCAGCCGTACAGGAATTCCTGGGGCCAACGTCCTGACTTTC.

The chain combines TRBV4-1 with TRBJ2-2; D is perhaps TRBD2 (6 bases). CDR3 length: 13 residues. Trimming left V 0 bases short and J 9 bases short, with 8 bases between. From germline, CDR1 is MGHRA and CDR2 YSYEKL. The CDR3 DNA is TGCGCCAGCAGCCAAGATGGGGGGAGGGAGCTGTTTTTT. The encoded protein is CASSQDGGRELFF.

This clonotype was counted at least ten times. J is TRBJ2-5 and V is TRBV2; D perhaps matches TRBD2 (5 bases). The CDR3 consists of 12 residues. Germline-derived CDR1 and CDR2 are SNHLY and FYNNEI. Trimming removed 7 bases from V and 8 bases from J, with 14 bases in between. This CDR3 reads CASIDHRGTQYF. The CDR3 region has the DNA TGTGCCAGCATCGATCATCGGGGAACCCAGTACTTC. The complete variable domain, with remaining parts taken from reference TRBV2 and TRBJ2-5, reads EPEVTQTPSHQVTQMGQEVILRCVPISNHLYFYWYRQILGQKVEFLVSFYNNEISEKSEIFDDQFSVERPDGSNFTLKIRSTKLEDSAMYFCASIDHRGTQYFGPGTRLLVL.

V is TRBV25-1 and J is TRBJ2-7; tentative D call: TRBD1 (5 bases). Germline V gene sequence: CDR1 MGHDK, CDR2 SYGVNS. Trimming took 3 bases from V and 2 from J, leaving 26 bases between them. CDR3 length: 19 residues. DNA of the CDR3: TGTGCCAGCAGTGAGCCGCCGGGTGGGGCCGGAGTGGGAACCTACGAGCAGTACTTC. It is translated as CASSEPPGGAGVGTYEQYF.

The gene calls are TRBV19 and TRBJ1-1; 7 bases are a match to TRBD1. The CDR3 spans 17 residues. Germline CDR1 and CDR2: LNHDA and SQIVND (reference sequence). After removal of 6 bases from V and 5 bases from J, the junction contained 18 bases not matched to a gene. DNA for the CDR3: TGTGCCAGTAGCCGACGGGGGACAGTCAACCGCGGGACTGAAGCTTTCTTT. It translates to CASSRRGTVNRGTEAFF.

This clonotype was detected many times. The J gene is TRBJ1-6, the V gene TRBV7-2, with D possibly TRBD1 on 5 matching bases. The CDR3 runs to 15 residues. Deletions cut 3 bases from V and 2 bases from J, with 8 bases between. Germline V CDR1 and CDR2: SGHTA, FQGNSA. The CDR3 here is CASSFQGPYNSPLHF. In nucleotides, the CDR3 is TGTGCCAGCAGCTTCCAGGGACCCTATAATTCACCCCTCCACTTT.

The table lists this clonotype with many counts. J is TRBJ2-5 and V is TRBV7-6; 9 bases agree with TRBD1. CDR3 length: 15 amino acids. V lost 5 bases to trimming and J lost 5 bases; unmatched junction nucleotides: 9. Germline V gives CDR1 SGHVS, CDR2 FNYEAQ. The CDR3 protein is CASSGGTGRSETQYF. CDR3 DNA: TGTGCCAGCAGCGGAGGGACAGGGCGGAGCGAGACCCAGTACTTC.